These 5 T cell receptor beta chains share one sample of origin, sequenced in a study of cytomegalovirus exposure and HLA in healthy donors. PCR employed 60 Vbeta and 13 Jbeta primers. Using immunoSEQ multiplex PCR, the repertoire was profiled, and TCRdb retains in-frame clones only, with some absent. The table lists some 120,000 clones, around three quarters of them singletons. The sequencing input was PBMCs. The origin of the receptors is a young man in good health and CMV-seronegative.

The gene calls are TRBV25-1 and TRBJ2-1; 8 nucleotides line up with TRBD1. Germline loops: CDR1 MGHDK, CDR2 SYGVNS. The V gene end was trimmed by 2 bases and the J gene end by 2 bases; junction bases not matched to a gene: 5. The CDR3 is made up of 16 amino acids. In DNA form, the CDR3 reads TGTGCCAGCAGTGAAACGACAGGGGTGACCTACAATGAGCAGTTCTTC. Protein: CASSETTGVTYNEQFF.

The CDR3 DNA sequence: TGTGCCAGCAGCCTGGGACAGAATAGCAATCAGCCCCAGCATTTT. It yields the protein CASSLGQNSNQPQHF. This chain links TRBV6-5 with TRBJ1-5; TRBD1 matches 7 bases. The germline CDR1 and CDR2 sequences are MNHEY and SVGAGI. Trimming cost V 6 bases and J 0 bases; bases outside gene matches: 5. This CDR3 is 15 amino acids long.

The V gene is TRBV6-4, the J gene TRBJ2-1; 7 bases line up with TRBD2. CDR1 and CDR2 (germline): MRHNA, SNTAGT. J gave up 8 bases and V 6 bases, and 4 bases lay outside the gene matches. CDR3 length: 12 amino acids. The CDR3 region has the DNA TGTGCCAGCAGCGGACTAGGCGATGAGCAGTTCTTC. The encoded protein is CASSGLGDEQFF.

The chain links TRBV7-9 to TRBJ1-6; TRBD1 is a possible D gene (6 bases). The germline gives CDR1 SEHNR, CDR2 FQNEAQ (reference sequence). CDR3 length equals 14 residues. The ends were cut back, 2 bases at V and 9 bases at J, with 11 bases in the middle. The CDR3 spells CASSLTGQSSPLHF. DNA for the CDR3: TGTGCCAGCAGCTTAACAGGGCAGAGTTCACCCCTCCACTTT.

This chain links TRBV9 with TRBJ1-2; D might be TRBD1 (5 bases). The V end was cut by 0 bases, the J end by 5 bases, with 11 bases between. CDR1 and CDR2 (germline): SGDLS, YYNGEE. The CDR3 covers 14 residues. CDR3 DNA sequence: TGTGCCAGCAGCGTAGGCCAGGGACTTTATGGCTACACCTTC. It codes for CASSVGQGLYGYTF.